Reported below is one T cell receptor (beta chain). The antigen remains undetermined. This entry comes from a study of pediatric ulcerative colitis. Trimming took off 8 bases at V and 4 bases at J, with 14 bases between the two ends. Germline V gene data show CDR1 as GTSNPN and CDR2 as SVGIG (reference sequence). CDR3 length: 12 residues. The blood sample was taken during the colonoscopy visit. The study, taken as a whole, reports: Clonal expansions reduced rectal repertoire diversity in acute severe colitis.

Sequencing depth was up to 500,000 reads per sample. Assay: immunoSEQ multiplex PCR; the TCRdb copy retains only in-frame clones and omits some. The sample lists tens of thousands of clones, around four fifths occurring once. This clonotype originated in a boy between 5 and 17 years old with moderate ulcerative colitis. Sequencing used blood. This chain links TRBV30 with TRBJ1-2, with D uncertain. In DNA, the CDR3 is TGTGCCGGTGGGCCAGCGACCTATGGCTACACCTTC. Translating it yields CAGGPATYGYTF.